Below are 31 T cell receptor beta chains sequenced from a single sample in a study of T-cell reconstitution after alpha-beta-depleted transplantation in children. Preparing the TCRbeta library involved the use of unique molecular identifiers. MiXCR, applied by TCRdb to the PCR reads, yields one record per CDR3 protein. Of hundreds of thousands of distinct CDR3 sequences in the sample, 16% are singletons; the top ten hold approximately 5%. The sample was PBMCs, mostly from graft donor cells, taken 360 days after TCRalphabeta/CD19-depleted stem cell transplant. The origin of the receptors is a male patient between 5 and 17 years old who had a stem cell transplant for acute lymphoblastic leukemia, so the T cells may come from the graft donor.

CDR3 sequence reads: CAIRETGSSQETQYF. CDR3 nucleotide sequence: TGTGCCATCAGAGAGACCGGGAGCTCTCAAGAGACCCAGTACTTC. The V call is TRBV10-3, the J call TRBJ2-5, with TRBD2 as a possible D gene (6 bases). Trimming took 6 bases from V and 2 from J, leaving 16 bases between them. The CDR3 has 15 amino acids. Germline V gives CDR1 ENHRY, CDR2 SYGVKD.

This clonotype was detected a few times. The J gene is TRBJ2-6, the V gene TRBV6-5; the D is unclear. V was cut by 0 bases and J by 0 bases, with 9 bases left in between. Per germline, CDR1 MNHEY and CDR2 SVGAGI. This CDR3 has 17 residues. The CDR3 DNA reads TGTGCCAGCAGTTACTCGAGGCGGATCTCTGGGGCCAACGTCCTGACTTTC. This translates into CASSYSRRISGANVLTF.

The chain uses TRBV11-1 and TRBJ1-1; 9 nucleotides agree with TRBD1. Germline CDR1 and CDR2: SGHAT and FQDESV (reference sequence). The CDR3 covers 15 residues. J was trimmed by 6 bases and V by 3 bases; bases with no gene match: 8. The CDR3 reads CASSFLTGGLPEAFF. The CDR3 coding sequence is TGTGCCAGCAGCTTCCTCACAGGGGGCTTACCTGAAGCTTTCTTT. The whole variable domain, remainder taken from reference TRBV11-1 and TRBJ1-1, is EAEVAQSPRYKITEKSQAVAFWCDPISGHATLYWYRQILGQGPELLVQFQDESVVDDSQLPKDRFSAERLKGVDSTLKIQPAELGDSAMYLCASSFLTGGLPEAFFGQGTRLTVV.

This clonotype appeared a few times. The chain joins TRBV4-1 to TRBJ1-2, with a possible D match to TRBD1 (5 bases). Germline-derived CDR1 and CDR2 are MGHRA and YSYEKL. The CDR3 covers 15 residues. Trimming removed 2 bases from V and 3 bases from J, with 13 bases in between. The CDR3 DNA reads TGCGCCAGCAGCCAACCCCTGGAAGGGGACTATGGCTACACCTTC. Translating gives CASSQPLEGDYGYTF.

The rearrangement links TRBV18 to TRBJ2-1; a weak D match, TRBD1 (6 bases). V was cut by 5 bases and J by 4 bases, with 9 bases left in between. Germline V CDR1 and CDR2: KGHSH, LQKENI. The CDR3 is 13 residues long. CDR3 residues: CASSIGQYNEQFF. DNA of the CDR3: TGTGCCAGCTCAATCGGACAGTACAATGAGCAGTTCTTC.

This clonotype was counted between two and nine times. This chain links TRBV5-1 with TRBJ1-1; TRBD1 aligns across 7 bases. Trimming cost V 1 base and J 1 base; bases outside gene matches: 7. The germline CDR1 and CDR2 sequences are SGHRS and YFSETQ. The CDR3 is made up of 16 amino acids. The CDR3 DNA follows: TGCGCCAGCAGCTTGCCCTACAGGGGACGGAACACTGAAGCTTTCTTT. Translated: CASSLPYRGRNTEAFF.

This clonotype was counted many times. The chain employs TRBV5-5 and TRBJ1-3; D possibly corresponds to TRBD1 (5 bases). The CDR3 extends over 13 amino acids. Germline CDR1 and CDR2: SGHKS and YYEKEE (reference sequence). The V end was cut by 4 bases, the J end by 6 bases, with 11 bases between. The DNA for the CDR3 is TGTGCCAGCAGCGTGGGGGTAGAAAACACCATATATTTT. Its translation is CASSVGVENTIYF.

The chain joins TRBV20-1 to TRBJ2-3; D may be TRBD1 (6 bases). The V gene lost 0 bases and the J gene lost 8 bases, with 12 bases spanning the gap. CDR3 size: 13 residues. Germline V CDR1 and CDR2: DFQATT, SNEGSKA (reference sequence). CDR3 nucleotide sequence: TGCAGTGCTAGAGATCAGGGGTCCGTTACGCAGTATTTT. Its protein product is CSARDQGSVTQYF.

This clonotype has just a few counts. The chain recombines TRBV7-4 with TRBJ2-5; D remains ambiguous. There are 16 residues in the CDR3. The germline gives CDR1 SGHVT, CDR2 SQSDAQ. V was shortened by 4 bases and J by 5 bases, with 20 bases between the two germline ends. The CDR3 bases are TGTGCCAGCAGCTCTACCCCGGGCCTCCCCTTGGAGACCCAGTACTTC. It encodes CASSSTPGLPLETQYF. The whole variable domain, remainder taken from reference TRBV7-4 and TRBJ2-5, is GAGVSQSPRYKVAKRGRDVALRCDSISGHVTLYWYRQTLGQGSEVLTYSQSDAQRDKSGRPSGRFSAERPERSVSTLKIQRTEQGDSAVYLCASSSTPGLPLETQYFGPGTRLLVL.

V usage is TRBV27 and J usage is TRBJ2-5; maybe TRBD2 (6 bases). The CDR3 loop spans 16 amino acids. Per the germline V gene, CDR1 is MNHEY and CDR2 is SMNVEV (reference sequence). Trimming took 2 bases from V and 1 from J, leaving 14 bases between them. CDR3 residues: CASSLPRLGLQETQYF. The CDR3 DNA reads TGTGCCAGCAGTTTACCCCGACTAGGACTCCAAGAGACCCAGTACTTC.

This clonotype was counted a few times. The chain joins TRBV6-5 to TRBJ2-7; TRBD2 might be the D (5 bases). With 2 bases removed from V and 2 bases from J, the gap between germline ends came to 10 bases. Germline V lookup: CDR1 MNHEY, CDR2 SVGAGI. The CDR3 consists of 14 residues. The CDR3 DNA follows: TGTGCCAGCAGTTACGCAACCGGGACCTACGAGCAGTACTTC. Its protein is CASSYATGTYEQYF.

This clonotype was recorded at least ten times. This chain links TRBV12-3 or TRBV12-4 with TRBJ2-7; tentative D call: TRBD2 (6 bases). This CDR3 is 12 amino acids long. Deletions cut 7 bases from V and 9 bases from J, with 16 bases between. DNA of the CDR3: TGTGCCAGCAATACCGCCGCCGGGAGGCAGTACTTC. Amino acid sequence: CASNTAAGRQYF.

The genes are TRBV29-1 and TRBJ2-5; tentatively, D is TRBD1 (5 bases). Trimming pared 3 bases from V and 9 bases from J, leaving 11 bases between. CDR1 and CDR2 from the germline V gene are SQVTM and ANQGSEA. CDR3 length: 11 residues. The CDR3 spells CSVDLGVPQYF. In nucleotides, the CDR3 is TGCAGCGTTGATTTAGGGGTTCCCCAGTACTTC.

A few counts support this clonotype. V is TRBV29-1 and J is TRBJ2-7; D is unclear. Germline V CDR1 and CDR2: SQVTM, ANQGSEA. This CDR3 is 13 amino acids long. Trimming cost V 2 bases and J 2 bases, with 10 bases left between them. The CDR3 nucleotides are TGCAGCGTTGAAAGTCCTGCCCCCTACGAGCAGTACTTC. Translation gives CSVESPAPYEQYF.

The chain couples TRBV3-1 to TRBJ2-7; D call uncertain. The CDR3 loop spans 17 amino acids. Per germline, CDR1 LGHDT and CDR2 YNNKEL (reference sequence). The ends were cut back, 0 bases at V and 5 bases at J, with 20 bases in the middle. The CDR3 is CASSQDSPSPRSNEQYF. CDR3 coding DNA: TGTGCCAGCAGCCAAGATTCCCCTTCGCCTCGATCCAACGAGCAGTACTTC.

This clonotype was counted only a few times. The chain combines TRBV30 with TRBJ2-1; D is unclear. This CDR3 has 14 amino acids. Germline loops: CDR1 GTSNPN, CDR2 SVGIG (reference sequence). V was shortened by 8 bases and J by 0 bases, with 14 bases between the two germline ends. CDR3 sequence reads: CARSELSSYNEQFF. The CDR3 DNA follows: TGTGCCCGTTCGGAGCTTAGCTCCTACAATGAGCAGTTCTTC.

V and J are TRBV5-1 and TRBJ2-7; maybe TRBD1 (6 bases). Trimming removed 0 bases from V and 3 bases from J, with 28 bases in between. Germline CDR1 and CDR2: SGHRS and YFSETQ. There are 20 residues in the CDR3. CDR3 residues: CASSLGAGAIKRVGVYEQYF. Here the CDR3 DNA reads TGCGCCAGCAGCTTGGGGGCAGGGGCCATTAAACGGGTAGGAGTCTACGAGCAGTACTTC.

This clonotype was found a few times. This chain connects TRBV7-8 to TRBJ2-2; 8 bases fit TRBD2. J lost 8 bases, V lost 2 bases, and 10 bases had no gene match. The CDR3 has 16 amino acids. Germline V gives CDR1 SGHVS, CDR2 FQNEAQ. CDR3 in DNA: TGTGCCAGCAGCTTATGGGCGAGCGGGAGTTATGGGGAGCTGTTTTTT. Amino acids: CASSLWASGSYGELFF.

This clonotype was picked up many times. V and J are TRBV5-1 and TRBJ2-7, with 8 positions matching TRBD2. The CDR3 runs to 13 residues. The V gene's germline CDR1 is SGHRS and CDR2 YFSETQ. With 3 bases clipped from V and 3 bases from J, the junction kept 2 bases outside the gene matches. Here the CDR3 reads CASSYAGGYEQYF. In nucleotides, the CDR3 is TGCGCCAGCAGCTATGCGGGAGGCTACGAGCAGTACTTC. Full variable domain (missing parts from reference TRBV5-1 and TRBJ2-7): KAGVTQTPRYLIKTRGQQVTLSCSPISGHRSVSWYQQTPGQGLQFLFEYFSETQRNKGNFPGRFSGRQFSNSRSEMNVSTLELGDSALYLCASSYAGGYEQYFGPGTRLTVT.

This clonotype was seen only a few times. The rearrangement links TRBV2 to TRBJ2-5; TRBD1 matches 8 bases. This CDR3 spans 15 amino acids. With V trimmed by 5 bases and J by 2 bases, 7 bases remained unmatched. Germline V gene data show CDR1 as SNHLY and CDR2 as FYNNEI. In DNA form, the CDR3 reads TGTGCCAGCAGTAAAGGGACAGGCGGACAAGAGACCCAGTACTTC. Its translation: CASSKGTGGQETQYF.

This clonotype was observed a handful of times. V is TRBV19 and J is TRBJ2-3; possibly TRBD2 for D (5 bases). Per germline, CDR1 LNHDA and CDR2 SQIVND (reference sequence). The CDR3 extends over 14 amino acids. The V end lost 6 bases, the J end lost 5 bases, and 15 bases lay between the germline ends. CDR3 sequence: CASSRDSLIDTQYF. The CDR3 nucleotides read TGTGCCAGTAGCCGGGATTCCCTCATAGATACGCAGTATTTT.

The CDR3 bases are TGTGCCAGCAGCTTAGTTAATCGAATCTACGAGCAGTACTTC. Its protein is CASSLVNRIYEQYF. The chain combines TRBV7-9 with TRBJ2-7; D gene unclear. Germline lookup yields CDR1 SEHNR and CDR2 FQNEAQ (reference sequence). The CDR3 is 14 amino acids. Trimming took 1 base from V and 3 from J, leaving 10 bases between them.

The chain has TRBV15 and TRBJ2-2; tentative D call: TRBD2 (5 bases). The CDR3 consists of 13 residues. The germline V gene encodes CDR1 LNHNV and CDR2 YYDKDF (reference sequence). V was shortened by 9 bases and J by 6 bases, with 14 bases between the two germline ends. As DNA, the CDR3 is TGTGCCACGAGCGGTGGTAGCCCCGGGGAGCTGTTTTTT. This sequence encodes CATSGGSPGELFF.

This clonotype was counted between two and nine times. The rearrangement links TRBV25-1 to TRBJ2-1; 9 bases are shared with TRBD1. The CDR3 runs to 15 residues. Unmatched junction bases numbered 6, after V lost 7 bases and J lost 2 bases. Germline CDR1 MGHDK, CDR2 SYGVNS. This chain's CDR3 is CASTRQGVTYNEQFF. Written as DNA, the CDR3 is TGTGCCAGCACTCGACAGGGGGTGACCTACAATGAGCAGTTCTTC.

The rearrangement links TRBV7-2 to TRBJ2-1, with 8 positions matching TRBD2. The germline CDR1 and CDR2 sequences are SGHTA and FQGNSA. This CDR3 is 16 amino acids long. The V segment lost 4 bases and the J segment 4 bases; nucleotides outside the gene matches: 9. The CDR3 DNA reads TGTGCCAGCAGCTCCGGGGTGGGACTAGTGTACAATGAGCAGTTCTTC. Its translation is CASSSGVGLVYNEQFF.

There are many counts of this clonotype. At one of its ends the junction is not consistent with the germline gene, which may arise from a read error. The chain is built from TRBV5-1 and TRBJ2-1; D is perhaps TRBD2 (5 bases). The CDR3 is made up of 13 amino acids. CDR1 SGHRS and CDR2 YFSETQ come from the germline V gene. CDR3 DNA: TGTGCCAGCAGCTTAAGGCGGGACAATGAGCAGTTCTTC. It yields the protein CASSLRRDNEQFF.

This clonotype came up many times. The V call is TRBV6-5, the J call TRBJ2-1; D is unresolved. V was trimmed by 5 bases and J by 11 bases, leaving 10 bases between them. The V gene's germline CDR1 is MNHEY and CDR2 SVGAGI. This CDR3 is 11 amino acids long. CDR3 in DNA: TGTGCCAGCAGTGTCCCGGGTAAGCAGTTCTTC. Its translation is CASSVPGKQFF.

The V and J genes are TRBV7-2 and TRBJ2-5, with a tentative D call TRBD2 (6 bases). Germline V CDR1 and CDR2: SGHTA, FQGNSA. V was trimmed by 3 bases and J by 4 bases, leaving 12 bases between them. The CDR3 covers 14 residues. The DNA for the CDR3 is TGTGCCAGCAGCTTCCGGCGGGATCGAGAGACCCAGTACTTC. Translated: CASSFRRDRETQYF.

This clonotype was observed a handful of times. This chain connects TRBV6-1 to TRBJ2-3; TRBD1 is a possible D gene (6 bases). The CDR3 is 14 residues long. The germline CDR1 and CDR2 sequences are MNHNS and SASEGT. V gave up 4 bases and J gave up 4 bases, with 12 bases separating them. DNA of the CDR3: TGTGCCAGCAGTGTGATACAGGGTCCAGATACGCAGTATTTT. Translating it yields CASSVIQGPDTQYF.

This clonotype occurred a few times. The V and J genes are TRBV4-2 and TRBJ1-5; no clear D. The V and J ends lost 0 bases and 6 bases respectively, with 6 bases between them. Per the germline V gene, CDR1 is LGHNA and CDR2 is YNFKEQ. This CDR3 is built from 13 residues. CDR3 coding DNA: TGTGCCAGCAGCCAAGATCTGGGTCAGCCCCAGCATTTT. Translated, it gives CASSQDLGQPQHF.

The DNA of the CDR3 is TGTGCTAGTGGTTTAGGGACAGCCGGGACTAGCTCCTACAATGAGCAGTTCTTC. Translated, it gives CASGLGTAGTSSYNEQFF. This chain uses TRBV12-5 with TRBJ2-1, with D perhaps TRBD2 (8 bases). Deletions cut 3 bases from V and 0 bases from J, with 18 bases between. Per germline, CDR1 LGHNT and CDR2 FRNRAP. CDR3 length: 18 amino acids.